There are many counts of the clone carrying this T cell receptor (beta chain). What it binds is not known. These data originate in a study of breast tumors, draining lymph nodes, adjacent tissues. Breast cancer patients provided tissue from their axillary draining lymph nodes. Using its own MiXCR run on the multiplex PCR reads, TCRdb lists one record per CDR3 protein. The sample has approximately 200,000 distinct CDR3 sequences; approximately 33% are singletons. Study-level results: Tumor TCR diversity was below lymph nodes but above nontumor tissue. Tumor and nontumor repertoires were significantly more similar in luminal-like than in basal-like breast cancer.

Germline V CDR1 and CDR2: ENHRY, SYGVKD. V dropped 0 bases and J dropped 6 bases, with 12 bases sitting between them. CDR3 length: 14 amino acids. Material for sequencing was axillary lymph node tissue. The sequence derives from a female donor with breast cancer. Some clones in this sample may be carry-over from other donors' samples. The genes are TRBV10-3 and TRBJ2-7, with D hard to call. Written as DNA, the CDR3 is TGTGCCATCAGTGAGTCCGAAGGGATTGGCGAGCAGTACTTC. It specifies CAISESEGIGEQYF.